This T cell receptor beta chain originates from a study of Graves' ophthalmopathy and Graves' hyperthyroidism. For repertoire sequencing, the TCR beta CDR3 regions were amplified from RNA transcripts. RT-PCR with HTBI primers came first, then second-round multiplex PCR. From the multiplex PCR reads, TCRdb called clonotypes with MiXCR, one entry per CDR3 protein. The profile covers 580,000 or so distinct CDR3 sequences, with under 45% appearing a single time and 4% to 5% taken by the ten largest. The CDR3 spans 15 residues. J was trimmed by 3 bases and V by 3 bases; bases with no gene match: 8. The V gene's germline CDR1 is SNHLY and CDR2 FYNNEI.

The sequencing sample was made of peripheral blood or thyroid tissue (not recorded which). The TCR sequence derives from an adult man with Graves' hyperthyroidism. The chain couples TRBV2 to TRBJ2-7; 7 positions agree with TRBD2. The CDR3 sequence: CASSDRASGYYEQYF. CDR3 in DNA: TGTGCCAGCAGTGATCGGGCTAGCGGATACTACGAGCAGTACTTC.